These 10 T cell receptor beta chains were sequenced from one sample in a study of blood T cell repertoires in COVID-19. Generated by immunoSEQ multiplex PCR, the TCRdb table keeps only in-frame clones and is missing some. This sample has 100,000 to 150,000 clones, with roughly four fifths found just once. The specimen was peripheral blood. These TCRs come from a man in his sixties with acute or convalescent COVID-19.

The sample holds a few counts of this clone. The CDR3 protein is CASSESNRDQPQHF. The CDR3 coding sequence is TGCGCCAGCAGTGAGTCGAACAGGGATCAGCCCCAGCATTTT. The chain couples TRBV10-2 to TRBJ1-5; D is possibly TRBD1 (6 bases). V was clipped by 0 bases and J by 5 bases, with 8 bases between them. The V gene's germline CDR1 is WSHSY and CDR2 SAAADI. CDR3 length: 14 amino acids.

V and J are TRBV3-1 (or the pseudogene TRBV3-2) and TRBJ2-7; D is uncertain. This CDR3 has 12 amino acids. Germline CDR1 LGHDT, CDR2 YNNKEL (reference sequence). Trimming pared 2 bases from V and 3 bases from J, leaving 5 bases between. The CDR3 spells CASSQMSYEQYF. The CDR3 bases are TGTGCCAGCAGCCAAATGAGCTACGAGCAGTACTTC.

The chain has TRBV18 and TRBJ2-7; D is perhaps TRBD1 (6 bases). With 4 bases removed from V and 6 bases from J, the gap between germline ends came to 7 bases. Per the germline V gene, CDR1 is KGHSH and CDR2 is LQKENI. There are 11 residues in the CDR3. CDR3 sequence (DNA): TGTGCCAGCTCACGACAGGTCGAGCAGTACTTC. It encodes CASSRQVEQYF. Full variable domain (remainder filled in from reference TRBV18 and TRBJ2-7): NAGVMQNPRHLVRRRGQEARLRCSPMKGHSHVYWYRQLPEEGLKFMVYLQKENIIDESGMPKERFSAEFPKEGPSILRIQQVVRGDSAAYFCASSRQVEQYFGPGTRLTVT.

The CDR3 DNA follows: TGTGCCAGCAGTGATTATAAGACAGGGACCACTGAAGCTTTCTTT. Residues: CASSDYKTGTTEAFF. The chain employs TRBV6-1 and TRBJ1-1; TRBD1 matches at 7 bases. The V segment lost 3 bases and the J segment 4 bases; nucleotides outside the gene matches: 8. The length of the CDR3 is 15 residues. Germline V CDR1 and CDR2: MNHNS, SASEGT.

This chain connects TRBV6-4 to TRBJ2-3; D is perhaps TRBD1 (5 bases). V was pared by 6 bases and J by 4 bases, with 11 bases between. The germline V gene has CDR1 MRHNA and CDR2 SNTAGT. CDR3 length: 13 residues. The CDR3 loop reads CASSVRVSDTQYF. CDR3 bases: TGTGCCAGCAGCGTCAGGGTTTCAGATACGCAGTATTTT.

The CDR3 DNA reads as TGCGCCAGCAGCGAAACAGGGGGGGGTCAGCCCCAGCATTTT. Protein product: CASSETGGGQPQHF. V gene TRBV5-1 combines with J gene TRBJ1-5, with TRBD1 identical over 8 bases. CDR3 length equals 14 residues. The J segment lost 6 bases and the V segment lost 4 bases, leaving 6 bases of the junction unmatched. Germline V gene data show CDR1 as SGHRS and CDR2 as YFSETQ.

The rearrangement joins TRBV27 to TRBJ2-1; 8 bases match TRBD2. CDR1 is MNHEY and CDR2 is SMNVEV in the germline V gene (reference sequence). This CDR3 spans 17 amino acids. The V and J ends lost 6 bases and 4 bases, in that order; junction bases with no gene match: 14. CDR3 nucleotide sequence: TGTGCCAGCAGCCCCCCGGGGGGGCTAGCGACATACAATGAGCAGTTCTTC. Amino acids: CASSPPGGLATYNEQFF.

This clone appeared a few times. The chain links TRBV30 to TRBJ1-6; TRBD1 is a possible D gene (6 bases). The CDR3 loop spans 14 amino acids. Trimming took 4 bases from V and 8 from J, leaving 15 bases between them. Germline CDR1 GTSNPN, CDR2 SVGIG (reference sequence). Here the CDR3 reads CAWTDGGGDSPLHF. The CDR3 DNA sequence: TGTGCCTGGACGGACGGAGGGGGGGATTCACCCCTCCACTTT.

The genes are TRBV7-2 and TRBJ2-1; tentatively, D is TRBD2 (5 bases). Trimming took off 0 bases at V and 2 bases at J, with 11 bases between the two ends. CDR3 length: 16 residues. CDR1 and CDR2 (germline): SGHTA, FQGNSA. CDR3 in amino acids: CASSLAGGYPYNEQFF. The CDR3 coding sequence is TGTGCCAGCAGCTTAGCGGGCGGGTACCCCTACAATGAGCAGTTCTTC.

The V gene is TRBV9, the J gene TRBJ2-5; 10 bases line up with TRBD2. J lost 2 bases, V lost 1 base, and 5 bases had no gene match. Germline values: CDR1 SGDLS, CDR2 YYNGEE. The CDR3 extends over 16 amino acids. The CDR3 DNA is TGTGCCAGCAGCGTAATGGGAGCGGGAGGGCAAGAGACCCAGTACTTC. This sequence encodes CASSVMGAGGQETQYF.